These 28 T cell receptor beta chains share one sample of origin, sequenced in a study of OX40 agonist ivuxolimab in advanced cancers. Some clones are missing from TCRdb's copy, which holds only in-frame ones; the method was immunoSEQ multiplex PCR. Seen here are 55,000 to 80,000 clones, just over 85% observed once, and the top ten hold approximately 2.5%. The sequencing used CD4+ or CD8+ T cells sorted from blood, collected in a trial of the OX40 agonist ivuxolimab. The receptors shown here come from an adult with an advanced solid tumor such as melanoma, head and neck, liver or kidney cancer.

V is TRBV5-1 and J is TRBJ1-3; maybe TRBD1 (6 bases). The length of the CDR3 is 17 residues. V was shortened by 0 bases and J by 0 bases, with 13 bases between the two germline ends. Germline V gene sequence: CDR1 SGHRS, CDR2 YFSETQ. CDR3 region: CASSLEGGPHSGNTIYF. CDR3 DNA: TGCGCCAGCAGCTTGGAGGGGGGACCGCACTCTGGAAACACCATATATTTT.

The V gene is TRBV27, the J gene TRBJ2-3, with TRBD2 as a possible D gene (6 bases). CDR1 is MNHEY and CDR2 is SMNVEV in the germline V gene (reference sequence). V was trimmed by 3 bases and J by 11 bases, leaving 18 bases between them. This CDR3 has 14 residues. The DNA for the CDR3 is TGTGCCAGCAGTTTGATGGCGGGGAACCCAGGGCAGTATTTT. Protein product: CASSLMAGNPGQYF.

The CDR3, as DNA: TGTGCCAGCAGGGGGGGCACTGAAGCTTTCTTT. This gives the protein CASRGGTEAFF. The chain uses TRBV28 and TRBJ1-1; the D gene is possibly TRBD1 (5 bases). CDR1 and CDR2 (germline): MDHEN, SYDVKM. The CDR3 consists of 11 residues. V lost 6 bases, J lost 4 bases, and 6 bases lay in between.

This clone was recorded once. The gene calls are TRBV25-1 and TRBJ2-2; D perhaps matches TRBD1 (7 bases). This CDR3 region has 13 residues. In germline, CDR1 is MGHDK, CDR2 SYGVNS. V shed 7 bases and J shed 5 bases, with 11 bases lying between them. The CDR3 DNA reads TGTGCCAGCAACAGGGGAGGTACCGGGGAGCTGTTTTTT. It encodes CASNRGGTGELFF.

The gene calls are TRBV2 and TRBJ2-3, with TRBD1 as a possible D gene (5 bases). Trimming pared 10 bases from V and 4 bases from J, leaving 15 bases between. CDR3 length: 13 residues. Germline V gene data show CDR1 as SNHLY and CDR2 as FYNNEI. CDR3 bases: TGTGCCAAGGGTGGGGCGAGCGCAGATACGCAGTATTTT. This codes for CAKGGASADTQYF.

The chain recombines TRBV5-1 with TRBJ2-1; 7 bases match TRBD2. V lost 0 bases to trimming and J lost 10 bases; unmatched junction nucleotides: 10. Germline CDR1 and CDR2: SGHRS and YFSETQ. The CDR3 sequence is 15 residues long. The CDR3, as DNA: TGCGCCAGCAGCTTGGGAGAGAGCGGGGCTAGGGAGCAGTTCTTC. Amino acids: CASSLGESGAREQFF.

V and J are TRBV6-5 and TRBJ2-7; tentative D call: TRBD2 (6 bases). Germline CDR1 and CDR2: MNHEY and SVGAGI. CDR3 size: 14 residues. V lost 3 bases to trimming and J lost 4 bases, with 13 bases between them. CDR3 bases: TGTGCCAGCAGTTATAGGCGACTAGAATACGAGCAGTACTTC. Residues: CASSYRRLEYEQYF.

V is TRBV27 and J is TRBJ1-5; no firm D call. This CDR3 spans 15 amino acids. Per germline, CDR1 MNHEY and CDR2 SMNVEV (reference sequence). V lost 3 bases, J lost 2 bases, and 11 bases lay in between. The CDR3 spells CASSLVPPGNQPQHF. The CDR3 nucleotides are TGTGCCAGCAGTTTGGTCCCCCCCGGCAATCAGCCCCAGCATTTT.

The chain has TRBV7-3 and TRBJ2-1; 11 bases are a match to TRBD1. Trimming took 4 bases from V and 7 from J; bases not matched to a gene: 6. CDR1 is SGHTA and CDR2 is FQGTGA in the germline V gene. The CDR3 is 15 amino acids. For the CDR3, the DNA is TGTGCCAGCAGCTCCCTAGGGACAGGGGGGAATGAGCAGTTCTTC. Translation: CASSSLGTGGNEQFF.

This clone was observed a single time. The gene calls are TRBV19 and TRBJ2-7; the D gene is possibly TRBD1 (5 bases). V shed 5 bases and J shed 4 bases, with 18 bases lying between them. The CDR3 totals 15 residues. The germline CDR1 and CDR2 sequences are LNHDA and SQIVND (reference sequence). CDR3 bases: TGTGCCAGTAGTGCGCAAGGGGCAGGGTATTACGAGCAGTACTTC. Translated, it gives CASSAQGAGYYEQYF.

V usage is TRBV19 and J usage is TRBJ1-5, with 8 bases lining up with TRBD1. J lost 5 bases, V lost 3 bases, and 6 bases had no gene match. The germline V gene has CDR1 LNHDA and CDR2 SQIVND (reference sequence). The CDR3 spans 15 residues. The CDR3 coding sequence is TGTGCCAGTAGTATCGGCAGGGGGCTCCATCAGCCCCAGCATTTT. It specifies CASSIGRGLHQPQHF.

J is TRBJ2-5 and V is TRBV5-1; D call uncertain. This CDR3 has 15 amino acids. Trimming stripped 0 bases from V and 4 bases from J, with 13 bases between. Germline V gene data show CDR1 as SGHRS and CDR2 as YFSETQ. CDR3 DNA sequence: TGCGCCAGCAGCTTGGTGTCGGGTTTCCGAGAGACCCAGTACTTC. This codes for CASSLVSGFRETQYF.

This sequence joins TRBV6-5 and TRBJ1-1; D is unclear. Germline V gene data show CDR1 as MNHEY and CDR2 as SVGAGI. This CDR3 has 14 amino acids. Between the trimmed V and J ends, which lost 0 bases and 0 bases, there was a span of 5 bases. CDR3 sequence: CASSYSAMNTEAFF. The DNA of the CDR3 is TGTGCCAGCAGTTACTCGGCGATGAACACTGAAGCTTTCTTT.

The gene calls are TRBV6-1 and TRBJ2-7, with TRBD1 matching over 7 bases. Trimming took 7 bases from V and 5 from J; bases not matched to a gene: 11. In germline, CDR1 is MNHNS, CDR2 SASEGT. There are 14 residues in the CDR3. DNA of the CDR3: TGTGCCAGCATCCCCCCGGGACAGATCCACGAGCAGTACTTC. Amino acid sequence: CASIPPGQIHEQYF.

This chain joins TRBV27 and TRBJ2-1; 13 bases are shared with TRBD2. J gave up 8 bases and V 0 bases, and 10 bases lay outside the gene matches. This CDR3 has 18 residues. Germline-derived CDR1 and CDR2 are MNHEY and SMNVEV (reference sequence). DNA for the CDR3: TGTGCCAGCAGTTTATCGATCGGGGGACTAGCGGGGAGGTATGAGCAGTTCTTC. It codes for CASSLSIGGLAGRYEQFF.

The chain combines TRBV6-1 with TRBJ1-3; no reliable D call. This CDR3 is 14 amino acids long. Trimming left V 1 base short and J 4 bases short, with 8 bases between. Germline-derived CDR1 and CDR2 are MNHNS and SASEGT. The CDR3 is CASSEVWRGNTIYF. The CDR3 region has the DNA TGTGCCAGCAGTGAAGTTTGGAGGGGAAACACCATATATTTT.

The chain couples TRBV30 to TRBJ1-6, with TRBD1 matching 8 bases. There are 15 residues in the CDR3. The V segment lost 6 bases and the J segment 7 bases; nucleotides outside the gene matches: 11. Germline-derived CDR1 and CDR2 are GTSNPN and SVGIG (reference sequence). CDR3 residues: CACDRGQGRNSPLHF. The CDR3 nucleotides read TGTGCCTGCGACCGCGGACAGGGTCGAAATTCACCCCTCCACTTT.

This rearrangement joins TRBV25-1 to TRBJ2-7; D remains ambiguous. V lost 1 base and J 0 bases, leaving 10 bases between the germline ends. From germline, CDR1 is MGHDK and CDR2 SYGVNS. CDR3 length: 15 residues. The CDR3 here is CASSESLGSSYEQYF. In DNA form, the CDR3 reads TGTGCCAGCAGTGAATCTCTCGGCAGCTCCTACGAGCAGTACTTC.

This chain connects TRBV5-1 to TRBJ2-5; D unclear. Looked up from germline, CDR1 is SGHRS and CDR2 is YFSETQ. V was clipped by 4 bases and J by 5 bases, with 18 bases between them. The CDR3 consists of 15 residues. CDR3: CASSKDGDPRETQYF. In nucleotides, the CDR3 is TGCGCCAGCAGCAAAGACGGCGACCCTCGGGAGACCCAGTACTTC.

This clone came up a few times. The V gene is TRBV29-1, the J gene TRBJ2-1; possibly TRBD2 for D (6 bases). There are 13 residues in the CDR3. In germline, CDR1 is SQVTM, CDR2 ANQGSEA. Trimming cost V 4 bases and J 9 bases, with 16 bases left between them. CDR3 DNA: TGCAGCGTTGCTGCGGACTACAACGCTGAGCAGTTCTTC. Translating it yields CSVAADYNAEQFF.

The gene calls are TRBV5-4 and TRBJ2-2, with D maybe TRBD2 (7 bases). Per the germline V gene, CDR1 is SGHNT and CDR2 is YYREEE (reference sequence). This CDR3 has 16 amino acids. The V and J ends lost 5 bases and 7 bases respectively, with 21 bases between them. The CDR3 DNA is TGTGCCAGCAGTCTGTCGGGGGGCTCTCCGGTCGGGGAGCTGTTTTTT. Its protein product is CASSLSGGSPVGELFF. Filled out from reference TRBV5-4 and TRBJ2-2, the complete variable domain reads ETGVTQSPTHLIKTRGQQVTLRCSSQSGHNTVSWYQQALGQGPQFIFQYYREEENGRGNFPPRFSGLQFPNYSSELNVNALELDDSALYLCASSLSGGSPVGELFFGEGSRLTVL.

The count of this clone is one. The chain carries TRBV5-1 and TRBJ2-5, with D perhaps matching TRBD1 (5 bases). The germline V gene has CDR1 SGHRS and CDR2 YFSETQ. Trimming removed 0 bases at V and 7 bases at J, with 13 bases between. The length of the CDR3 is 14 residues. CDR3 nucleotides: TGCGCCAGCAGCTTGGGTCAGTGGGGCGGGACCCAGTACTTC. It encodes CASSLGQWGGTQYF.

The chain employs TRBV30 and TRBJ2-6, with D tentatively TRBD1 (6 bases). Germline lookup yields CDR1 GTSNPN and CDR2 SVGIG (reference sequence). Trimming shortened V by 2 bases and J by 2 bases, and 16 bases separated the two germline ends. This CDR3 is built from 17 residues. The CDR3 DNA reads as TGTGCCTGGAGTCGTACACTGCAGGGGACTGGGGCCAACGTCCTGACTTTC. This translates into CAWSRTLQGTGANVLTF.

This chain connects TRBV5-4 to TRBJ1-2; no firm D call. V was clipped by 4 bases and J by 4 bases, with 11 bases between them. CDR1 is SGHNT and CDR2 is YYREEE in the germline V gene (reference sequence). This CDR3 is 13 amino acids long. CDR3 amino acids: CASSTYYSYGYTF. As DNA, the CDR3 is TGTGCCAGCAGCACGTATTACAGCTATGGCTACACCTTC. Supplemented by reference TRBV5-4 and TRBJ1-2, the full variable domain reads ETGVTQSPTHLIKTRGQQVTLRCSSQSGHNTVSWYQQALGQGPQFIFQYYREEENGRGNFPPRFSGLQFPNYSSELNVNALELDDSALYLCASSTYYSYGYTFGSGTRLTVV.

This clone has a single count. The rearrangement links TRBV2 to TRBJ2-1; D is possibly TRBD1 or TRBD2 (5 bases each). The germline V gene has CDR1 SNHLY and CDR2 FYNNEI. The CDR3 runs to 12 residues. With 11 bases removed from V and 6 bases from J, the gap between germline ends came to 14 bases. The CDR3 DNA sequence: TGTGCCCCCCGGGACGGACTCAATGAGCAGTTCTTC. This translates into CAPRDGLNEQFF.

This chain uses TRBV4-2 with TRBJ1-1; D is unresolved. This CDR3 comprises 15 residues. V dropped 4 bases and J dropped 1 base, with 13 bases sitting between them. Germline CDR1 and CDR2: LGHNA and YNFKEQ. The CDR3 here is CASSLQRAGNTEAFF. The CDR3, as DNA: TGTGCCAGCAGCCTCCAGAGGGCAGGGAACACTGAAGCTTTCTTT.

CDR3: CSVSGGLNTGELFF. The CDR3 coding sequence is TGCAGCGTCAGCGGGGGCCTGAACACCGGGGAGCTGTTTTTT. V and J are TRBV29-1 and TRBJ2-2, with 8 bases matching TRBD2. The CDR3 runs 14 residues. CDR1 is SQVTM, CDR2 ANQGSEA, per germline. V gave up 6 bases and J gave up 1 base; unmatched junction bases: 4.

The chain uses TRBV27 and TRBJ2-3, with a possible D match to TRBD2 (7 bases). Trimming removed 3 bases from V and 11 bases from J, with 12 bases in between. The CDR3 sequence is 12 residues long. Looked up from germline, CDR1 is MNHEY and CDR2 is SMNVEV (reference sequence). The CDR3 loop reads CASSFSGGKQYF. The CDR3 DNA is TGTGCCAGCAGTTTTTCGGGGGGCAAGCAGTATTTT.